The 19 T cell receptor beta chains listed next were all sequenced from one sample in a study of T cell changes during pregnancy in multiple sclerosis. The assay was immunoSEQ multiplex PCR, and TCRdb's table has in-frame clones only and misses some. This sample yields under 80,000 clones, of which roughly 89% are seen a single time; 3.7% belongs to the top ten. The sequenced sample was peripheral blood, obtained after pregnancy. These receptors were collected from a female donor in good health, enrolled as a control in a pregnancy study.

The genes are TRBV19 and TRBJ1-5; D possibly corresponds to TRBD1 (5 bases). The V gene's germline CDR1 is LNHDA and CDR2 SQIVND (reference sequence). This CDR3 has 14 residues. V was trimmed by 1 base and J by 7 bases, leaving 11 bases between them. The CDR3 sequence: CASSIAGGRQPQHF. The CDR3, as DNA: TGTGCCAGTAGTATAGCTGGGGGGAGGCAGCCCCAGCATTTT.

This clone was counted once. The chain uses TRBV19 and TRBJ2-1, with D possibly TRBD2 on 6 matching bases. Trimming stripped 5 bases from V and 8 bases from J, with 19 bases between. Looked up from germline, CDR1 is LNHDA and CDR2 is SQIVND (reference sequence). The length of the CDR3 is 15 residues. The CDR3 DNA reads TGTGCCAGTAGTTGGGGGGTCACCCAGAGGGATGAGCAGTTCTTC. Translating it yields CASSWGVTQRDEQFF.

This sequence joins TRBV7-3 and TRBJ2-1, with 8 nucleotides matching TRBD2. Trimming cost V 5 bases and J 7 bases; bases outside gene matches: 16. The CDR3 covers 17 residues. Germline V gives CDR1 SGHTA, CDR2 FQGTGA. In DNA, the CDR3 is TGTGCCAGCAGCCTTCTTGGGGGGAGCGGGAGAGGGAATGAGCAGTTCTTC. Amino acids: CASSLLGGSGRGNEQFF.

The V call is TRBV7-8, the J call TRBJ1-1, with TRBD1 matching over 7 bases. Germline assignment: CDR1 SGHVS and CDR2 FQNEAQ. Trimming took 3 bases from V and 8 from J; bases not matched to a gene: 6. This CDR3 region has 13 residues. This chain's CDR3 is CASSFLRTGEAFF. CDR3 DNA: TGTGCCAGCAGCTTCCTCCGGACAGGAGAAGCTTTCTTT.

The chain combines TRBV5-4 with TRBJ2-5; perhaps TRBD1 as D (6 bases). This CDR3 is 14 amino acids long. Trimming pared 3 bases from V and 6 bases from J, leaving 15 bases between. Germline CDR1 SGHNT, CDR2 YYREEE (reference sequence). CDR3 loop: CASSSEAGAKTQYF. The CDR3 DNA follows: TGTGCCAGCAGCTCGGAGGCAGGGGCGAAGACCCAGTACTTC. Looking up the rest from reference TRBV5-4 and TRBJ2-5 gives the full variable domain: ETGVTQSPTHLIKTRGQQVTLRCSSQSGHNTVSWYQQALGQGPQFIFQYYREEENGRGNFPPRFSGLQFPNYSSELNVNALELDDSALYLCASSSEAGAKTQYFGPGTRLLVL.

The table lists this clone with a count of one. The chain has TRBV15 and TRBJ2-3; 9 nucleotides match TRBD2. Looked up from germline, CDR1 is LNHNV and CDR2 is YYDKDF (reference sequence). The CDR3 runs 14 residues. With 8 bases clipped from V and 5 bases from J, the junction kept 8 bases outside the gene matches. CDR3 nucleotides: TGTGCCACCTGCCAGAGAGCGGGGGGAGATACGCAGTATTTT. This translates into CATCQRAGGDTQYF.

The V gene is TRBV4-2, the J gene TRBJ1-4, with 9 nucleotides matching TRBD1. The germline V gene has CDR1 LGHNA and CDR2 YNFKEQ. The CDR3 is made up of 16 amino acids. V gave up 4 bases and J gave up 6 bases; unmatched junction bases: 9. The CDR3 coding sequence is TGTGCCAGCAGCCTTATCACAGGGGGCGGTGATGAAAAACTGTTTTTT. It codes for CASSLITGGGDEKLFF.

The chain combines TRBV5-1 with TRBJ2-7; D might be TRBD1 (6 bases). Trimming removed 4 bases from V and 0 bases from J, with 11 bases in between. Germline V gives CDR1 SGHRS, CDR2 YFSETQ. There are 14 residues in the CDR3. CDR3 DNA sequence: TGCGCCAGCAGCCGTGACAGGAGCTCCTACGAGCAGTACTTC. Translating gives CASSRDRSSYEQYF.

This sequence joins TRBV29-1 and TRBJ2-5; 10 bases map to TRBD2. The ends lost 6 bases at V and 3 bases at J; junction bases unmatched: 1. Germline CDR1 and CDR2: SQVTM and ANQGSEA. This CDR3 has 12 amino acids. Here the CDR3 reads CSVGLAEETQYF. Written as DNA, the CDR3 is TGCAGCGTCGGACTAGCGGAAGAGACCCAGTACTTC. The variable domain in full, completed from reference TRBV29-1 and TRBJ2-5, reads SAVISQKPSRDICQRGTSLTIQCQVDSQVTMMFWYRQQPGQSLTLIATANQGSEATYESGFVIDKFPISRPNLTFSTLTVSNMSPEDSSIYLCSVGLAEETQYFGPGTRLLVL.

The chain combines TRBV5-8 with TRBJ2-5, with TRBD1 as a possible D gene (5 bases). The assigned J gene may be wrong: the sequence end matches TRBJ2-7 better. Germline CDR1 and CDR2: SGHTS and YDEGEE. CDR3 length: 14 residues. In nucleotides, the CDR3 is TGTGCCAGCAGCTTAGGTGGGGCGACCTACGAGCAGTACTTC. Translated: CASSLGGATYEQYF.

This chain connects TRBV9 to TRBJ2-3; 10 bases align to TRBD2. The V gene's germline CDR1 is SGDLS and CDR2 YYNGEE. The V segment lost 0 bases and the J segment 1 base; nucleotides outside the gene matches: 5. CDR3 length equals 17 residues. The chain's CDR3 is CASSVATTSGRTDTQYF. The CDR3 bases are TGTGCCAGCAGCGTAGCTACGACTAGCGGGCGCACAGATACGCAGTATTTT.

The rearrangement uses TRBV19 and TRBJ2-5; no definite D call. Germline CDR1 and CDR2: LNHDA and SQIVND (reference sequence). Trimming removed 4 bases at V and 2 bases at J, with 11 bases between. The length of the CDR3 is 14 residues. Here the CDR3 reads CASSTQSVQETQYF. In DNA form, the CDR3 reads TGTGCCAGTAGTACGCAAAGCGTACAAGAGACCCAGTACTTC.

The chain recombines TRBV4-2 with TRBJ2-7; possible D gene TRBD1, 6 bases. Trimming removed 0 bases from V and 3 bases from J, with 18 bases in between. Germline values: CDR1 LGHNA, CDR2 YNFKEQ. CDR3 length: 17 amino acids. The CDR3 loop is CASSQDNLGHRHYEQYF. DNA for the CDR3: TGTGCCAGCAGCCAAGATAACCTGGGACACCGCCACTACGAGCAGTACTTC.

The genes are TRBV7-8 and TRBJ1-3; 8 bases map to TRBD1. Germline CDR1 reads SGHVS; CDR2 reads FQNEAQ. J lost 0 bases, V lost 2 bases, and 3 bases had no gene match. The CDR3 sequence is 16 residues long. CDR3 sequence (DNA): TGTGCCAGCAGCTTAAAGGGACAGGACTCTGGAAACACCATATATTTT. It translates to CASSLKGQDSGNTIYF.

This clone was detected once. The chain employs TRBV27 and TRBJ2-1; 10 positions match TRBD2. The CDR3 is 15 amino acids. Germline CDR1 MNHEY, CDR2 SMNVEV (reference sequence). The trim removed 6 bases at V and 3 bases at J, leaving 5 bases unmatched. CDR3 bases: TGTGCCAGCAGCGGTCTAGCGGGAGTCTACAATGAGCAGTTCTTC. This encodes CASSGLAGVYNEQFF.

The chain is built from TRBV7-2 and TRBJ2-2, with a weak D call TRBD2 (7 bases). The germline V gene has CDR1 SGHTA and CDR2 FQGNSA. The CDR3 totals 15 residues. V lost 4 bases and J 8 bases, leaving 17 bases between the germline ends. The CDR3 loop reads CASSSRAGAPGELFF. The CDR3 DNA follows: TGTGCCAGCAGCTCCAGGGCGGGGGCTCCTGGGGAGCTGTTTTTT.

The chain combines TRBV10-2 with TRBJ1-2; no definite D call. In germline, CDR1 is WSHSY, CDR2 SAAADI. The V end lost 7 bases, the J end lost 0 bases, and 15 bases lay between the germline ends. The CDR3 runs to 15 residues. CDR3 in DNA: TGCGCCAGCACCGCCAGTCCGGGGACTAACTATGGCTACACCTTC. Protein product: CASTASPGTNYGYTF.

For the CDR3, the DNA is TGTGCCAGCAGTGAAGCGGGAGACACCGGGGAGCTGTTTTTT. Amino acids: CASSEAGDTGELFF. The chain employs TRBV6-4 and TRBJ2-2; 8 bases agree with TRBD2. The CDR3 is made up of 14 amino acids. J was trimmed by 3 bases and V by 3 bases; bases with no gene match: 0. Germline V CDR1 and CDR2: MRHNA, SNTAGT.

The V and J genes are TRBV28 and TRBJ2-1, with TRBD2 as a possible D gene (5 bases). The CDR3 extends over 16 amino acids. Trimming removed 5 bases at V and 6 bases at J, with 20 bases between. Germline-derived CDR1 and CDR2 are MDHEN and SYDVKM. CDR3 loop: CASSGLAGHTPNEQFF. The CDR3 DNA reads as TGTGCCAGCAGTGGCCTAGCAGGTCATACCCCCAATGAGCAGTTCTTC.